These 8 T cell receptor beta chains were sequenced from one sample in a study of blood T cells in healthy people across ages. A second PCR, run for about 7 to 12 cycles, used a sample-barcoded 5' primer plus a J-beta primer mix. TCRdb fed the 5' RACE reads into MiXCR, producing one record per CDR3 protein. In the table there are about 800,000 distinct CDR3 sequences, more than 35% of which are singletons. Sequencing was done on a sample of blood. All receptors derive from an elderly man in good health.

The rearrangement links TRBV7-9 to TRBJ2-1; 12 bases are shared with TRBD2. Germline CDR1 SEHNR, CDR2 FQNEAQ (reference sequence). Losses at the gene ends were 4 bases for V and 8 bases for J; bases not matched to a gene: 3. The CDR3 is 14 residues long. The CDR3: CASSSSGRAYEQFF. The CDR3 coding sequence is TGTGCCAGCAGCTCTAGCGGGAGGGCTTATGAGCAGTTCTTC. Looking up the rest from reference TRBV7-9 and TRBJ2-1 gives the full variable domain: DTGVSQNPRHKITKRGQNVTFRCDPISEHNRLYWYRQTLGQGPEFLTYFQNEAQLEKSRLLSDRFSAERPKGSFSTLEIQRTEQGDSAMYLCASSSSGRAYEQFFGPGTRLTVL.

In DNA, the CDR3 is TGCAGTGCTGCCAACAGGGGCCTATCCTACGAGCAGTACTTC. It encodes CSAANRGLSYEQYF. The chain combines TRBV20-1 with TRBJ2-7; 7 bases agree with TRBD1. Germline V gene data show CDR1 as DFQATT and CDR2 as SNEGSKA (reference sequence). CDR3 size: 14 residues. The J segment lost 1 base and the V segment lost 5 bases, leaving 8 bases of the junction unmatched.

This clonotype was observed at least ten times. The CDR3 region is CASSLASWEQFF. For the CDR3, the DNA is TGTGCCAGCAGCTTAGCGTCGTGGGAGCAGTTCTTC. This chain uses TRBV7-2 with TRBJ2-1, with D uncertain. The CDR3 loop spans 12 amino acids. Germline V CDR1 and CDR2: SGHTA, FQGNSA. V gave up 0 bases and J gave up 10 bases, with 7 bases separating them.

This clonotype was recorded a few times. The V call is TRBV10-3, the J call TRBJ2-1; 9 bases fit TRBD2. This CDR3 is built from 14 residues. Losses at the gene ends were 10 bases for V and 6 bases for J; bases not matched to a gene: 10. Germline V gives CDR1 ENHRY, CDR2 SYGVKD. In nucleotides, the CDR3 is TGTGCCACACACCCCTTAGCGGGAGTCAATGAGCAGTTCTTC. Translated, it gives CATHPLAGVNEQFF.

This clonotype was picked up a small number of times. The chain joins TRBV10-3 to TRBJ2-3; D is ambiguous. This CDR3 is built from 12 residues. Germline loops: CDR1 ENHRY, CDR2 SYGVKD. Trimming took off 2 bases at V and 6 bases at J, with 6 bases between the two ends. CDR3 nucleotide sequence: TGTGCCATCAGTGAGAGGGCCGATACGCAGTATTTT. Protein sequence: CAISERADTQYF.

CDR3 sequence reads: CSVDRGPEQFF. CDR3 nucleotides: TGCAGCGTCGACAGGGGTCCCGAGCAGTTCTTC. This sequence joins TRBV29-1 and TRBJ2-1; 8 bases align to TRBD1. This CDR3 region has 11 residues. With V trimmed by 6 bases and J by 10 bases, 5 bases remained unmatched. CDR1 and CDR2 (germline): SQVTM, ANQGSEA.

The V call is TRBV6-2 or TRBV6-3, the J call TRBJ2-3; 8 nucleotides match TRBD2. CDR3 length: 13 amino acids. Germline trimming cut 11 bases from V and 2 bases from J; bases unmatched to any gene: 6. Germline V gives CDR1 MNHEY, CDR2 SVGEGT. In nucleotides, the CDR3 is TGTGCCGGGGGACTAGGTTCCACAGATACGCAGTATTTT. Amino acids: CAGGLGSTDTQYF.

This clonotype turned up a few times. In DNA form, the CDR3 reads TGTGCCAGCAGCTTAAGGGACAGGGTGTTGAACACTGAAGCTTTCTTT. The encoded protein is CASSLRDRVLNTEAFF. This chain uses TRBV7-2 with TRBJ1-1, with TRBD1 matching 9 bases. The CDR3 runs 16 residues. Germline lookup yields CDR1 SGHTA and CDR2 FQGNSA. J gave up 0 bases and V 2 bases, and 4 bases lay outside the gene matches.